The present T cell receptor (beta chain) was sequenced within a study of T cell responses to AZD1222 COVID-19 vaccine. V lost 5 bases, J lost 7 bases, and 15 bases lay in between. CDR1 is KGHSH, CDR2 LQKENI, per germline. CDR3 length: 13 amino acids. Only in-frame clones appear in the TCRdb table, and some are missing; sequencing was by immunoSEQ multiplex PCR. The data contain fewer than 130,000 clones, around 80% of them singletons. In its sample, this clone was seen a few times. What it binds is not known. This sample also contains other DNA sequences that code for the same CDR3. Study-wide results and caveats: The donors showed a predominance of white British ancestry and of females, with possible underestimation of clonal diversity.

The clonotype comes from an adult in good health. The sample here was peripheral blood, taken on day 0 of AZD1222 vaccination. The V gene is TRBV18, the J gene TRBJ2-7, with D possibly being TRBD1 or TRBD2 (5 bases each). The CDR3 spells CASSIRERGEQYF. CDR3 nucleotides: TGTGCCAGCTCAATACGGGAAAGGGGAGAGCAGTACTTC. The variable domain in full, with the rest retrieved from reference TRBV18 and TRBJ2-7, is NAGVMQNPRHLVRRRGQEARLRCSPMKGHSHVYWYRQLPEEGLKFMVYLQKENIIDESGMPKERFSAEFPKEGPSILRIQQVVRGDSAAYFCASSIRERGEQYFGPGTRLTVT.